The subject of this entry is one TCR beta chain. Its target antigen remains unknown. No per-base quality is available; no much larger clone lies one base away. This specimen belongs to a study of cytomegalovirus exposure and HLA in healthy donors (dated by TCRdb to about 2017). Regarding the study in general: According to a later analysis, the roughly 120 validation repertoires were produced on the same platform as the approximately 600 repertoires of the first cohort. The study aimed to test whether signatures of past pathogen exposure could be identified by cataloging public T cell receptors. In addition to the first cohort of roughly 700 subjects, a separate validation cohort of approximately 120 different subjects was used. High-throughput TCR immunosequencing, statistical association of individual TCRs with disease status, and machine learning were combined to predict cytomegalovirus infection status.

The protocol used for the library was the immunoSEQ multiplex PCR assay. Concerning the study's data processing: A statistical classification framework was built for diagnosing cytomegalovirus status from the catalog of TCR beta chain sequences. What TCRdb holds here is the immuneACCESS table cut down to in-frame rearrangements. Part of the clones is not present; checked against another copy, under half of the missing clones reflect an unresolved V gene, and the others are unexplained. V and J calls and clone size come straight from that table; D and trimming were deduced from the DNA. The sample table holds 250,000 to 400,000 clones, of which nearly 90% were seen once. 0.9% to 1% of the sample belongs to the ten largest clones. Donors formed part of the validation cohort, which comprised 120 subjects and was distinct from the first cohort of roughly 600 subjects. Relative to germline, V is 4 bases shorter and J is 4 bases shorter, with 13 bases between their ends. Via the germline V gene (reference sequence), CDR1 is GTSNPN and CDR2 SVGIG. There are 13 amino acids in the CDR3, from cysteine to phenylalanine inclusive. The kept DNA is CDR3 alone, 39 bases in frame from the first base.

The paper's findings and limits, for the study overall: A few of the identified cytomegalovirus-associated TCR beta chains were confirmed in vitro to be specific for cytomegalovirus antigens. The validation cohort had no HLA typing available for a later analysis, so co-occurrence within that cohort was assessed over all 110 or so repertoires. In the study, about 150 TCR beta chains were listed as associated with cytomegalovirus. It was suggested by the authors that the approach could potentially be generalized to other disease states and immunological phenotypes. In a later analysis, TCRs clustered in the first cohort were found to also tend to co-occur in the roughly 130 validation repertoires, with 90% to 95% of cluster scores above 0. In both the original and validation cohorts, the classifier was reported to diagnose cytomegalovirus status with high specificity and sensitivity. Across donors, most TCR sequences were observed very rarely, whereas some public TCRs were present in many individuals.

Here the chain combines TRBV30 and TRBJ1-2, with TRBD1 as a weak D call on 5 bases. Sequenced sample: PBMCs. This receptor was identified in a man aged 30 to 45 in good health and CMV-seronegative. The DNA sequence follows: TGTGCCTGGACCGACGGGGGATTCTATGGCTACACCTTC. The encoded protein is CAWTDGGFYGYTF.